This T cell receptor beta chain derives from a study of blood T cell repertoires in COVID-19. Study details: PBMCs, B-cell-depleted T cells, or T cells were the source of the cDNA or gDNA that made up the material.

There are 15 residues in the CDR3. J gave up 10 bases and V 0 bases, and 5 bases lay outside the gene matches. Germline V CDR1 and CDR2: SGHNT, YYREEE (reference sequence). The authors' processing: Counts of nucleated cells, estimated from reference gene primer amplification, were obtained. Some clones are missing from TCRdb's copy, which holds only in-frame ones; the method was immunoSEQ multiplex PCR. V and J calls and clone size are those listed in that table; D and trimming were worked out from the DNA. The sample gives fewer than 350,000 clones, around 87% of which show up once; approximately 7.8% is in the top ten.

The sequenced sample consisted of peripheral blood. This sequence joins TRBV5-4 and TRBJ2-1, with TRBD2 identical over 12 bases. The sequence derives from a woman in her forties or fifties who had recovered from COVID-19. The CDR3 protein is CASSLASGGASEQFF. DNA for the CDR3: TGTGCCAGCAGCTTGGCTAGCGGGGGGGCCAGCGAGCAGTTCTTC.